The 13 T cell receptor beta chains below all came from one sample that was sequenced in a study of PD-1 blockade in classical Hodgkin lymphoma. The time point is: cycle 4 day 1 (C4D1), after around six weeks of nivolumab. Every patient was affected by relapse after autologous stem cell transplantation, while exposure to brentuximab vedotin was not uniform. TCRdb's table, derived via immunoSEQ multiplex PCR, lists solely in-frame clones and lacks some. The sample yields fewer than 25,000 clones, 80% to 90% seen once. Material: peripheral blood mononuclear cells (PBMCs), obtained before the fourth cycle of nivolumab. The receptors were gathered from a human donor with classical Hodgkin lymphoma.

The rearrangement uses TRBV10-3 and TRBJ1-2, with 9 bases lining up with TRBD1. Germline V gene data show CDR1 as ENHRY and CDR2 as SYGVKD. CDR3 size: 13 residues. V shed 7 bases and J 8 bases; nucleotides not matched to a gene: 8. CDR3 sequence (DNA): TGTGCCATCACTCAGACAGGGGGAGGGGGCTACACCTTC. This codes for CAITQTGGGGYTF.

The chain is built from TRBV29-1 and TRBJ2-2, with 7 bases that match TRBD2. The CDR3 has 14 residues. Germline V gives CDR1 SQVTM, CDR2 ANQGSEA. J was trimmed by 4 bases and V by 3 bases; bases with no gene match: 5. The CDR3 protein is CSVDSGRITGELFF. The DNA for the CDR3 is TGCAGCGTTGATTCCGGGAGGATCACCGGGGAGCTGTTTTTT.

The chain links TRBV9 to TRBJ2-1; D remains ambiguous. Per germline, CDR1 SGDLS and CDR2 YYNGEE. The CDR3 extends over 14 amino acids. V was cut by 0 bases and J by 4 bases, with 8 bases left in between. The DNA of the CDR3 is TGTGCCAGCAGCGTAGGGTCCATTTACAATGAGCAGTTCTTC. Amino acids: CASSVGSIYNEQFF.

The chain links TRBV6-5 to TRBJ1-1; D gene uncertain. Germline CDR1 MNHEY, CDR2 SVGAGI. The CDR3 is made up of 13 amino acids. V dropped 4 bases and J dropped 0 bases, with 6 bases sitting between them. The CDR3 reads CASSSTVNTEAFF. CDR3 sequence (DNA): TGTGCCAGCAGTTCCACGGTGAACACTGAAGCTTTCTTT.

The V call is TRBV7-9, the J call TRBJ1-5; 8 bases are shared with TRBD1. V lost 6 bases and J lost 7; bases outside the gene matches: 2. Germline CDR1 is SEHNR and CDR2 is FQNEAQ (reference sequence). The length of the CDR3 is 12 residues. For the CDR3, the DNA is TGTGCCAGCAGTACAGGGGGGCAGCCCCAGCATTTT. Its protein is CASSTGGQPQHF.

This clone was detected once. The chain employs TRBV27 and TRBJ2-7; 10 bases map to TRBD1. Germline V gene sequence: CDR1 MNHEY, CDR2 SMNVEV (reference sequence). Losses at the gene ends were 7 bases for V and 0 bases for J; bases not matched to a gene: 12. This CDR3 has 17 residues. The CDR3 spells CASTLRWRTGGSYEQYF. CDR3 in DNA: TGTGCCAGCACCCTAAGGTGGCGGACAGGGGGCTCCTACGAGCAGTACTTC.

This chain connects TRBV6-5 to TRBJ2-1, with 9 positions matching TRBD2. This CDR3 has 16 amino acids. Losses at the gene ends were 2 bases for V and 2 bases for J; bases not matched to a gene: 4. CDR1 is MNHEY, CDR2 SVGAGI, per germline. CDR3 coding DNA: TGTGCCAGCAGTTACGAGGCTAGCGGGGCCTACAATGAGCAGTTCTTC. It specifies CASSYEASGAYNEQFF.

The chain combines TRBV28 with TRBJ2-6, with D perhaps TRBD2 (5 bases). The ends were cut back, 11 bases at V and 2 bases at J, with 16 bases in the middle. The CDR3 runs 15 residues. CDR1 is MDHEN and CDR2 is SYDVKM in the germline V gene. The DNA of the CDR3 is TGTGCCGCTGCGGTGGGAGCGACTGGGGCCAACGTCCTGACTTTC. Its translation: CAAAVGATGANVLTF.

The J gene is TRBJ1-2, the V gene TRBV28; no clear D. Germline CDR1 and CDR2: MDHEN and SYDVKM. This CDR3 spans 11 amino acids. The V end was cut by 7 bases, the J end by 3 bases, with 6 bases between. The CDR3 sequence: CASMAYYGYTF. CDR3 DNA sequence: TGTGCCAGCATGGCTTACTATGGCTACACCTTC.

V is TRBV19 and J is TRBJ2-5, with D perhaps TRBD2 (6 bases). The CDR3 runs 13 residues. The germline V gene has CDR1 LNHDA and CDR2 SQIVND (reference sequence). Trimming removed 5 bases from V and 2 bases from J, with 9 bases in between. CDR3 sequence (DNA): TGTGCCAGTAGTGGGACTCGACAAGAGACCCAGTACTTC. Translation gives CASSGTRQETQYF.

The genes are TRBV30 and TRBJ1-2, with unresolved D. V lost 5 bases, J lost 2 bases, and 12 bases lay in between. CDR1 is GTSNPN and CDR2 is SVGIG in the germline V gene (reference sequence). The CDR3 has 13 residues. CDR3 protein: CAWLDRRNYGYTF. CDR3 nucleotide sequence: TGTGCCTGGCTGGACCGCCGCAACTATGGCTACACCTTC.

The V call is TRBV7-2, the J call TRBJ1-4; 7 bases fit TRBD1. The CDR3 has 15 residues. V lost 2 bases, J lost 8 bases, and 8 bases stayed unmatched. Germline V gene sequence: CDR1 SGHTA, CDR2 FQGNSA. The CDR3 DNA follows: TGTGCCAGCAGCTTACAAAAGACAGGGAGCGAAAAACTGTTTTTT. Protein sequence: CASSLQKTGSEKLFF.

The V gene is TRBV28, the J gene TRBJ1-2; tentative D call: TRBD1 (6 bases). The CDR3 runs 13 residues. Germline V gene sequence: CDR1 MDHEN, CDR2 SYDVKM. V was trimmed by 7 bases and J by 8 bases, leaving 17 bases between them. The CDR3 DNA sequence: TGTGCCAGCAAACTAACAGGGAGGGGAGGCTACACCTTC. Translation: CASKLTGRGGYTF.